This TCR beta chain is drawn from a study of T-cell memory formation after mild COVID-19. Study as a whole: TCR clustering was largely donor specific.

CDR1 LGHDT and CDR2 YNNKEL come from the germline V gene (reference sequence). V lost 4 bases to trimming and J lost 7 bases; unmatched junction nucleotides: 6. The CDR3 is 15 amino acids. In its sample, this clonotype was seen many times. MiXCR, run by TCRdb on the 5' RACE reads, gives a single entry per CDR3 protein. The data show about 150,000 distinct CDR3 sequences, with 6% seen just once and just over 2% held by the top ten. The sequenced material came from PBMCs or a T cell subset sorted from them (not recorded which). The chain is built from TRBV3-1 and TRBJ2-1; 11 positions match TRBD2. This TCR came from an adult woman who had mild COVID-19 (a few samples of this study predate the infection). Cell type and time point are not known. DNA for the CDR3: TGTGCCAGCAGCCTTCTAGCGGGGGGAAGGAATGAGCAGTTCTTC. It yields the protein CASSLLAGGRNEQFF.